This T cell receptor (beta chain) was sequenced during a study of PD-1 blockade in classical Hodgkin lymphoma. Study results and caveats: The authors excluded patients who started nivolumab under 1 year after ASCT. TCR diversity at baseline was reported to be reduced in newly diagnosed patients relative to healthy donors. Patients with a complete response exhibited baseline diversity comparable to newly diagnosed patients. CD4+ TCR diversity rose significantly by C4D1, and CD8+ TCR diversity did not.

Profiled with immunoSEQ multiplex PCR; TCRdb holds only in-frame clones, not every one. The sample has around 10,000 clones, more than 75% seen once. All trial patients relapsed after autologous stem cell transplantation. As regards this clone: Its target is unknown.

Trimming at V came to 0 bases and at J to 5 bases, leaving 3 bases not matched to a gene. This CDR3 spans 15 amino acids. CDR1 and CDR2 from the germline V gene are LNHNV and YYDKDF (reference sequence). The specimen was peripheral blood mononuclear cells (PBMCs), collected before the second cycle of nivolumab. The chain carries TRBV15 and TRBJ1-4, with 7 positions matching TRBD1. The source of this sequence is a human donor with classical Hodgkin lymphoma. The CDR3 region has the DNA TGTGCCACCAGCAGAGATCGACAGGGCAATGAAAAACTGTTTTTT. Translation: CATSRDRQGNEKLFF.